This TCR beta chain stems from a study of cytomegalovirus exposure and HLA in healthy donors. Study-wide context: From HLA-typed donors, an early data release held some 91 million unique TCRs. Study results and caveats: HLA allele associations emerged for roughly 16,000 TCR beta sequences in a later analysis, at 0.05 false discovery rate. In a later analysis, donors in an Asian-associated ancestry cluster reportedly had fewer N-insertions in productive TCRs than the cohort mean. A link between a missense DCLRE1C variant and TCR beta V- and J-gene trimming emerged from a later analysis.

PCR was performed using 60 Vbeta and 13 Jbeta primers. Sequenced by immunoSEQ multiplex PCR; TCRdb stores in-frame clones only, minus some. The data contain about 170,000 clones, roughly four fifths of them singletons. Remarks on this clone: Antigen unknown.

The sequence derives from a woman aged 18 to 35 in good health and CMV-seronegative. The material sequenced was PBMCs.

The CDR3 loop is CASSLGLAGGSSYEQYF. DNA for the CDR3: TGTGCCAGCAGCTTAGGTCTAGCGGGGGGTAGCTCCTACGAGCAGTACTTC. The V gene is TRBV13, the J gene TRBJ2-5, with TRBD2 matching over 11 bases. The end of the DNA is better explained by TRBJ2-7, so the J call may be wrong. CDR3 length: 17 residues. Germline V CDR1 and CDR2: PRHDT, FYEKMQ (reference sequence).